The clone carrying this T cell receptor (beta chain) was counted between two and nine times. This sample was taken from a study of blood T cell repertoires in COVID-19. Study details: From the United States, Italy and Spain came samples of acute and convalescent COVID-19. The cDNA or gDNA used as material had been derived from T cells, B-cell-depleted T cells, or PBMCs.

The CDR3 spans 15 residues. V lost 5 bases, J lost 3 bases, and 10 bases stayed unmatched. Germline V gene sequence: CDR1 LNHDA, CDR2 SQIVND (reference sequence). Those enrolled in Seattle joined during active infection and were followed longitudinally afterward. In the authors' workflow: Reference gene primer amplification gave nucleated cell count estimates. Some clones are missing from TCRdb's copy, which holds only in-frame ones; the method was immunoSEQ multiplex PCR. Clonal size and the V and J genes are those of that table, whereas D and trimming came from the DNA. Here the sample spans approximately 150,000 clones, 80% to 85% being singletons.

This chain joins TRBV19 and TRBJ2-7; 7 bases are shared with TRBD1. The source of this sequence is a man aged 30 to 39 with COVID-19, enrolled during active disease. The sample taken for sequencing was peripheral blood. This CDR3 is CASSVTGTALYEQYF. Written as DNA, the CDR3 is TGTGCCAGTAGTGTAACCGGGACAGCACTCTACGAGCAGTACTTC. The full variable domain, with the rest looked up from reference TRBV19 and TRBJ2-7, is DGGITQSPKYLFRKEGQNVTLSCEQNLNHDAMYWYRQDPGQGLRLIYYSQIVNDFQKGDIAEGYSVSREKKESFPLTVTSAQKNPTAFYLCASSVTGTALYEQYFGPGTRLTVT.